This T cell receptor beta chain was recorded in a study of OX40 agonist ivuxolimab in advanced cancers. The method was immunoSEQ multiplex PCR; TCRdb's version includes in-frame clones alone and lacks a portion of them. The table records around 90,000 clones, about 87% of them present only once. Between the trimmed V and J ends, which lost 1 base and 3 bases, there was a span of 4 bases. Germline V gives CDR1 SGHVS, CDR2 FNYEAQ. The CDR3 is 12 amino acids. This receptor was obtained from an adult with an advanced solid tumor such as melanoma, head and neck, liver or kidney cancer. Sequenced material: CD4+ or CD8+ T cells sorted from blood, taken in a trial of the OX40 agonist ivuxolimab. J is TRBJ2-7 and V is TRBV7-6; D call uncertain. The CDR3: CASSLVGYEQYF. The CDR3 DNA follows: TGTGCCAGCAGCTTAGTCGGCTACGAGCAGTACTTC.